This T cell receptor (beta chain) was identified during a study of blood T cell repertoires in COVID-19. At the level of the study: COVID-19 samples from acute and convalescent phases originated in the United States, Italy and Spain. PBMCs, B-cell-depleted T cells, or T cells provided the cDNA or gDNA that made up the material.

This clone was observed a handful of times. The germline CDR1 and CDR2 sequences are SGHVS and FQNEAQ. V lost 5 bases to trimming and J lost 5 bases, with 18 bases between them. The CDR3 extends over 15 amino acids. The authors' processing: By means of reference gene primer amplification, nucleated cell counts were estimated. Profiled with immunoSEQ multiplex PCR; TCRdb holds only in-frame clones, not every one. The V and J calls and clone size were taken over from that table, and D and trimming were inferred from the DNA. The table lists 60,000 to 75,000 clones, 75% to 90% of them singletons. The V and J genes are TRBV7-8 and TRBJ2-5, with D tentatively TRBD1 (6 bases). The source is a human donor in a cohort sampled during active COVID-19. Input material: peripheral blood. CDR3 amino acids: CASSGRAPRGETQYF. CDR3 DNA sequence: TGTGCCAGCAGCGGCCGGGCCCCGAGGGGGGAGACCCAGTACTTC.